This T cell receptor beta chain was retrieved from a study of shared clonotypes between healthy human individuals. Repertoires were generated with immunoSEQ multiplex PCR, while TCRdb's copy carries only in-frame clones and drops some. The sample records about a million clones, roughly 77% being singletons. The CDR3 sequence is 15 residues long. Germline values: CDR1 KGHSH, CDR2 LQKENI. J lost 3 bases, V lost 5 bases, and 9 bases had no gene match. The V and J genes are TRBV18 and TRBJ1-1; TRBD1 matches at 7 bases. The receptor comes from a man between 18 and 29 years old in good health. Some clones in this sample may be carry-over from other donors' samples. Material: memory CD4+ T cells from PBMCs. The subset here: CD45RA-negative fraction. Written as DNA, the CDR3 is TGTGCCAGCTCAGCTAGACAGGGTTCGGACACTGAAGCTTTCTTT. This translates into CASSARQGSDTEAFF.